This record covers a single T cell receptor (beta chain). The target antigen is unknown. The primer mix had 60 Vbeta and 13 Jbeta primers. Assay used: immunoSEQ multiplex PCR; TCRdb lists only in-frame clones, some missing. The data show approximately 100,000 clones, 74% seen once. There are 13 residues in the CDR3. Germline CDR1 is SGHDN and CDR2 is FVKESK. V dropped 2 bases and J dropped 6 bases, with 11 bases sitting between them. This record belongs to a study of cytomegalovirus exposure and HLA in healthy donors. General study points: Because they were indistinguishable, some V segments, including TRBV6-2 and TRBV6-3, were excluded. Follow-up analysis found HLA locus-dependent TCR association rates, highest for DRB1 and lowest for HLA-C. The study put 150 to 200 TCR beta chains on its list as cytomegalovirus-associated.

The V gene is TRBV14, the J gene TRBJ2-7; TRBD1 might be the D (5 bases). This clonotype originated in a man aged 45-60 years in good health and CMV-seropositive. The specimen sequenced was PBMCs. The CDR3 DNA sequence: TGTGCCAGCAGCCAACGGACATACCGCGAGCAGTACTTC. It codes for CASSQRTYREQYF.